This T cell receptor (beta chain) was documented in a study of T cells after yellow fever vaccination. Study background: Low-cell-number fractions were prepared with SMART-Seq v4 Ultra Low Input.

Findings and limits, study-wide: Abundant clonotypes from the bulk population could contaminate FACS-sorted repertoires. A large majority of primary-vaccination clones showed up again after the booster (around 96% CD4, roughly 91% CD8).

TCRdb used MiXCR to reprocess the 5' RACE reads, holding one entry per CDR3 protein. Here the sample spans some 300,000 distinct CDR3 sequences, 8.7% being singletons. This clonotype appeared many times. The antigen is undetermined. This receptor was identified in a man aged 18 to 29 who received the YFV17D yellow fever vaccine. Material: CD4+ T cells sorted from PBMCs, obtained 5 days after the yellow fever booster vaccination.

CDR3 amino acids: CASSPYERDYNEQFF. CDR3 sequence (DNA): TGTGCCAGCAGTCCCTATGAGCGGGACTACAATGAGCAGTTCTTC. This chain links TRBV27 with TRBJ2-1, with TRBD2 matching over 7 bases. Trimming removed 5 bases from V and 3 bases from J; junction bases left unmatched: 7. The CDR3 runs 15 residues. Germline values: CDR1 MNHEY, CDR2 SMNVEV (reference sequence).